Following are 5 T cell receptor beta chains from one sample sequenced in a study of regulatory T cells in long-lasting Graves disease. In building TCR beta libraries, iRepertoire HTBI primers were used together with Arm-PCR of CDR3 regions. TCRdb ran MiXCR on the multiplex PCR reads and lists one entry per CDR3 protein. The data show hundreds of thousands of distinct CDR3 sequences, about 16% seen once. This sample's time point: newly diagnosed GD, antithyroid drugs for less than 3 months. Researchers made the TCR library from RNA that was extracted from PBMCs. This same sample was also part of a study on T cells in Graves' hyperthyroidism and ophthalmopathy.

The sequencing here drew on peripheral blood mononuclear cells (PBMCs), taken at new diagnosis, from a patient treated with antithyroid drugs. All receptors come from a woman aged 35 to 60 with Graves disease.

This clonotype was found a few times. The chain joins TRBV20-1 to TRBJ2-3, with 9 bases that match TRBD2. Germline assignment: CDR1 DFQATT and CDR2 SNEGSKA (reference sequence). This CDR3 contains 14 residues. Unmatched junction bases numbered 7, after V lost 4 bases and J lost 5 bases. CDR3 amino acids: CSAKGGGAGDTQYF. The DNA for the CDR3 is TGCAGTGCTAAGGGCGGGGGGGCCGGAGATACGCAGTATTTT.

This clonotype came up many times. The J gene is TRBJ1-1, the V gene TRBV3-1, with 8 bases aligning to TRBD1. Germline CDR1 and CDR2: LGHDT and YNNKEL (reference sequence). Trimming took 1 base from V and 1 from J; bases not matched to a gene: 5. This CDR3 has 16 amino acids. In DNA form, the CDR3 reads TGTGCCAGCAGCCAAGGGAACAGGGGGTGGAACACTGAAGCTTTCTTT. Translating gives CASSQGNRGWNTEAFF. Looking up the rest from reference TRBV3-1 and TRBJ1-1 gives the full variable domain: DTAVSQTPKYLVTQMGNDKSIKCEQNLGHDTMYWYKQDSKKFLKIMFSYNNKELIINETVPNRFSPKSPDKAHLNLHINSLELGDSAVYFCASSQGNRGWNTEAFFGQGTRLTVV.

In this sample, this clonotype turned up a few times. This chain uses TRBV5-1 with TRBJ2-2, with 7 bases matching TRBD2. The CDR3 totals 14 residues. J gave up 2 bases and V 6 bases, and 4 bases lay outside the gene matches. Germline CDR1 is SGHRS and CDR2 is YFSETQ. CDR3 nucleotides: TGCGCCAGCAATCGCGGGGGTAACACCGGGGAGCTGTTTTTT. Protein: CASNRGGNTGELFF.

This clonotype was recorded a few times. The chain uses TRBV19 and TRBJ2-7; D is uncertain. V gave up 3 bases and J gave up 3 bases, with 6 bases separating them. The germline V gene has CDR1 LNHDA and CDR2 SQIVND (reference sequence). CDR3 length: 12 amino acids. The CDR3 is CASSMLDYEQYF. DNA of the CDR3: TGTGCCAGTAGTATGCTAGACTACGAGCAGTACTTC.

This clonotype was found many times. The chain links TRBV6-1 to TRBJ2-2; 9 nucleotides agree with TRBD1. V lost 9 bases and J lost 4; bases outside the gene matches: 6. The length of the CDR3 is 14 residues. Germline V gives CDR1 MNHNS, CDR2 SASEGT. CDR3 sequence (DNA): TGTGCCAGTACAGGGGGCGTAGGCACCGGGGAGCTGTTTTTT. Protein product: CASTGGVGTGELFF.